This T cell receptor beta chain stems from a study of T cells after yellow fever vaccination. TCRdb fed the 5' RACE reads into MiXCR, producing one record per CDR3 protein. The sample includes approximately 300,000 distinct CDR3 sequences, around 6.8% of them seen just once. Study-wide points: Weaker in magnitude, the secondary response showed a faster peak on day 5 versus 15.

The CDR3 runs to 16 residues. The germline V gene encodes CDR1 SGHRS and CDR2 YFSETQ. V lost 5 bases and J 0 bases, leaving 12 bases between the germline ends. This clonotype showed up just a few times. What it binds is unknown. The specimen comprised PBMCs, sampled 35 to 50 days after the first yellow fever vaccination. The clonotype comes from a young man who received the YFV17D yellow fever vaccine. The chain is built from TRBV5-1 and TRBJ1-6; D gene ambiguous. The CDR3 nucleotides are TGCGCCAGCAGGCAGGCCCTTAGCTCCTATAATTCACCCCTCCACTTT. This codes for CASRQALSSYNSPLHF.